This T cell receptor beta chain appears in the sequencing data of a study of Ad26.COV2.S vaccination and SARS-CoV-2 variants (dated by TCRdb to the early 2020s). Some background on the complete study: Vaccine-arm donors came from COV1001, a multicentre, randomized, double-blind, placebo-controlled phase I-IIa trial of Ad26.COV2.S in healthy adults. Ad26.COV2.S was administered intramuscularly at 5 x 10^10 or 1 x 10^11 viral particles, either as a single shot or as two shots given 56 days apart. TCRbeta repertoire sequencing was used to assess the specificity and breadth of SARS-CoV-2-reactive T cell receptors after Ad26.COV2.S vaccination. The TCR-sequenced set comprised around 30 samples: roughly 19 Ad26.COV2.S vaccine recipients, 5 placebo recipients and 8 SARS-CoV-2 convalescent individuals. Participants in the trial were split at random into five groups of five each, receiving low-dose or high-dose Ad26.COV2.S once or twice, or else placebo on both occasions. Throughout the experiments and outcome assessment, investigators stayed blinded to trial group allocation.

Summary of the overall study and its limitations: Vaccine and placebo recipients had comparable non-spike TCR breadth, which fits with the vaccine containing only spike. Higher spike-specific TCR breadth was observed in Ad26.COV2.S recipients than in placebo recipients (P = 0.0014). The study was not powered for comparison of responses between vaccine doses or regimens. Substantial breadth of spike-specific CD8+ and CD4+ T cell responses was reported after vaccination. The authors noted that the TCR breadth and depth analyses may have underestimated total T cell responses.

This clone showed up just once. Which antigen it targets is not known. It has no much larger one-base neighbor in the sample; base qualities were not kept. The treatment or condition label, read with the paper, signifies: around 19 received Ad26.COV2.S at low or high dose, single or two shots; roughly 5 received placebo; per-sample allocation not given. For vaccine and placebo recipients, the sequenced repertoires came from samples collected on day 63 after the first injection. In Cohort 1b, around 23 adults aged 18-55 years were enrolled at a single site in Boston, USA, between 29 July and 7 August 2020. Ad26.COV2.S consisted of a replication-incompetent adenovirus type 26 vector by which a prefusion-stabilized SARS-CoV-2 spike protein from the original Wuhan strain was expressed. The immunoSEQ Assay was used to sequence TCRbeta CDR3 regions. After extraction, genomic DNA underwent amplification by bias-controlled multiplex PCR, followed by high-throughput sequencing. The source study handled its data this way. To quantify the absolute abundance of every unique TCRbeta CDR3 region, sequences were collapsed and filtered. Usable DNA was measured by amplifying reference genes present in all nucleated cells, and TCRbeta template counts were normalized to that usable DNA to estimate T cell fraction. Repertoire TCRs were annotated as SARS-CoV-2-specific by exact matching of V gene, CDR3 amino acid sequence and J gene to a known reactive TCR set. The reference SARS-CoV-2 TCR set was derived from MIRA and filtered for enrichment in COVID-19-positive ImmuneCODE repertoires, a step that removed public or cross-reactive TCRs. Using the MIRA antigens, annotated TCRs were further analysed by specific ORF or by position within an ORF. Breadth was defined as the number of annotated unique rearrangements divided by the total number of unique productive rearrangements, and depth was defined as the summed frequency of the annotated unique rearrangements. Two-sided Wilcoxon rank-sum tests were applied when comparing TCR breadth between groups. The clones in this table, taken by TCRdb from immuneACCESS, are in-frame only. Not every clone is retained; where verified, under half of the shortfall comes from an unresolved V gene, and the cause of the rest is unknown. V and J calls and clone size are copied from that table; D and trimming were computed from the DNA. The sample table records hundreds of thousands of clones; more than 75% of these occur just once. 2.5% to 3.5% of the sample belongs to the ten largest clones.

The origin of this receptor is a person between 18 and 60 years old who received the Ad26.COV2.S COVID-19 vaccine or a placebo. Sequenced here: peripheral blood, sampled in a trial of Ad26.COV2.S vaccine versus placebo.

The sequenced DNA: TGTGCCACCAGTGATCACACTAGGAAGAACACCGGGGAGCTGTTTTTT. Its protein reads: CATSDHTRKNTGELFF. This chain is built from TRBV24-1 and TRBJ2-2; TRBD2 is possibly the D segment (5 matching bases). V loses 3 bases of germline sequence and J loses 1 base, and the interval between the two ends is 11 bases. Reading the germline V gene gives CDR1 KGHDR and CDR2 SFDVKD. From the cysteine through the phenylalanine, the CDR3 covers 16 amino acids. Of the read, only the CDR3 DNA is kept; its 48 bases are in frame from base 1.